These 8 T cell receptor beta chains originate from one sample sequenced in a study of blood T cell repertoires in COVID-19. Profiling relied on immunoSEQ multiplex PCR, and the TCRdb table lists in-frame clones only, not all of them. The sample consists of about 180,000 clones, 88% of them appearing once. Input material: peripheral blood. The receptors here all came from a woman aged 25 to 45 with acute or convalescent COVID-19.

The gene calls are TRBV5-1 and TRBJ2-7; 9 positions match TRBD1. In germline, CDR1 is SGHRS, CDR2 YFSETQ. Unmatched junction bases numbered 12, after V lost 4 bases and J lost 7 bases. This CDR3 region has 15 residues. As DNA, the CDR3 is TGCGCCAGCAGCGGAGGGACAGGGCCTACGGGAGAGCAGTACTTC. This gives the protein CASSGGTGPTGEQYF. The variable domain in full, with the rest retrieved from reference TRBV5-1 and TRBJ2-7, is KAGVTQTPRYLIKTRGQQVTLSCSPISGHRSVSWYQQTPGQGLQFLFEYFSETQRNKGNFPGRFSGRQFSNSRSEMNVSTLELGDSALYLCASSGGTGPTGEQYFGPGTRLTVT.

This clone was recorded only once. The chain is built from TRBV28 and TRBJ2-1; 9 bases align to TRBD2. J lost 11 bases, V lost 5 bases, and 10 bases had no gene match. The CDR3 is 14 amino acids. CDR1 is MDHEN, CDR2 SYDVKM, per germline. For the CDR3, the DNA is TGTGCCAGCAGTGATGCGGGACTAGCCCCCAAGCAGTTCTTC. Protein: CASSDAGLAPKQFF.

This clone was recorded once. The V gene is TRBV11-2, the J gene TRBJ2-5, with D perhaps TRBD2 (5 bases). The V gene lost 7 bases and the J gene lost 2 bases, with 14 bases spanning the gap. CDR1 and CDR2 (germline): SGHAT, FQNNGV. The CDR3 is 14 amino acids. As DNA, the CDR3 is TGTGCCAGCAAGACCACGGGAACACAAGAGACCCAGTACTTC. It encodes CASKTTGTQETQYF. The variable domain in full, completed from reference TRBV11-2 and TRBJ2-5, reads EAGVAQSPRYKIIEKRQSVAFWCNPISGHATLYWYQQILGQGPKLLIQFQNNGVVDDSQLPKDRFSAERLKGVDSTLKIQPAKLEDSAVYLCASKTTGTQETQYFGPGTRLLVL.

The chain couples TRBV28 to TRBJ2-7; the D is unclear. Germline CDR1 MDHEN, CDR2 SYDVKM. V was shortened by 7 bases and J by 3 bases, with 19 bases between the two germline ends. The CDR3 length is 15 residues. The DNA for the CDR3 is TGTGCCAGCACCGAAGGCGGAAAAGGAAGCTACGAGCAGTACTTC. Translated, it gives CASTEGGKGSYEQYF.

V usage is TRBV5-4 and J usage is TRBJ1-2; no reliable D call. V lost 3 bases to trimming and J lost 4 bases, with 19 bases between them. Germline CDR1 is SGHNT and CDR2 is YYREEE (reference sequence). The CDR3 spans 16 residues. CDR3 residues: CASSSSLGTDSYGYTF. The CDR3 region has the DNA TGTGCCAGCAGCTCCTCCCTAGGAACTGACTCCTATGGCTACACCTTC.

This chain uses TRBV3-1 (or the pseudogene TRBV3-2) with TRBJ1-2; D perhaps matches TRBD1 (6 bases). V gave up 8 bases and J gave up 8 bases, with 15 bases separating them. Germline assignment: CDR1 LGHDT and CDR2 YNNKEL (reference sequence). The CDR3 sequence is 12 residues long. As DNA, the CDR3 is TGTGCCAGCTATACAGGGCTCGGAGGCTACACCTTC. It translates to CASYTGLGGYTF.

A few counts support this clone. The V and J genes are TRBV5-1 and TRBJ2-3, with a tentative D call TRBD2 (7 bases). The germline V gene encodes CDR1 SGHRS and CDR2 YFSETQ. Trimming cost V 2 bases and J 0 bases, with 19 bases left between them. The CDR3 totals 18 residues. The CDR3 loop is CASSFRGAEIFSTDTQYF. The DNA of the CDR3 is TGCGCCAGCAGCTTTCGGGGGGCGGAGATCTTTAGCACAGATACGCAGTATTTT.

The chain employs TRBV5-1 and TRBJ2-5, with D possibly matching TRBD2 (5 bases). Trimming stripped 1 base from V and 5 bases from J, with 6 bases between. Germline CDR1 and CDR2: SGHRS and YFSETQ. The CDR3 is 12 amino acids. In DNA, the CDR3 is TGCGCCAGCAGCTTGCCGGGGGAGACCCAGTACTTC. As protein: CASSLPGETQYF. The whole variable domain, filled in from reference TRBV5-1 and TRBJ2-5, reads KAGVTQTPRYLIKTRGQQVTLSCSPISGHRSVSWYQQTPGQGLQFLFEYFSETQRNKGNFPGRFSGRQFSNSRSEMNVSTLELGDSALYLCASSLPGETQYFGPGTRLLVL.